Below, 12 T cell receptor beta chains from the same sample are listed, as sequenced in a study of cytomegalovirus exposure and HLA in healthy donors. Data came from immunoSEQ multiplex PCR; TCRdb stores just in-frame clones and leaves some out. This sample has tens of thousands of clones, with 90% to 95% found just once. The sequenced sample was PBMCs. These receptors were obtained from a woman aged 25-40 years in good health and CMV-seropositive.

This clone was detected only a few times. The DNA of the CDR3 is TGTGCCAGCAGCTTAGGGGGACTAGCGGGAGGTGAGCAGTTCTTC. This translates into CASSLGGLAGGEQFF. This chain connects TRBV7-8 to TRBJ2-1, with 15 nucleotides matching TRBD2. The CDR3 extends over 15 amino acids. V lost 1 base to trimming and J lost 9 bases; unmatched junction nucleotides: 1. Germline CDR1 is SGHVS and CDR2 is FQNEAQ.

This rearrangement joins TRBV5-4 to TRBJ2-1; 11 positions agree with TRBD2. This CDR3 spans 15 amino acids. CDR1 is SGHNT, CDR2 YYREEE, per germline (reference sequence). With 5 bases clipped from V and 3 bases from J, the junction kept 4 bases outside the gene matches. For the CDR3, the DNA is TGTGCCAGCAGACCCGGGACTAGCGGCTACAATGAGCAGTTCTTC. This translates into CASRPGTSGYNEQFF.

This clone was counted only a few times. The chain's CDR3 is CASRRATSASGYNEQFF. The CDR3 region has the DNA TGTGCCAGCAGGAGGGCCACCTCGGCTAGCGGTTACAATGAGCAGTTCTTC. The rearrangement uses TRBV2 and TRBJ2-1, with TRBD2 matching over 7 bases. Germline values: CDR1 SNHLY, CDR2 FYNNEI. V was pared by 6 bases and J by 4 bases, with 15 bases of the junction left unmatched. The CDR3 loop spans 17 amino acids. Using reference TRBV2 and TRBJ2-1 for the parts outside the CDR3, the full variable domain is EPEVTQTPSHQVTQMGQEVILRCVPISNHLYFYWYRQILGQKVEFLVSFYNNEISEKSEIFDDQFSVERPDGSNFTLKIRSTKLEDSAMYFCASRRATSASGYNEQFFGPGTRLTVL.

V and J are TRBV7-6 and TRBJ2-1; D unresolved. V lost 1 base to trimming and J lost 10 bases, with 14 bases between them. The germline gives CDR1 SGHVS, CDR2 FNYEAQ. This CDR3 spans 14 amino acids. CDR3 region: CASSLELNTREQFF. The CDR3, as DNA: TGTGCCAGCAGCTTAGAACTAAACACACGGGAGCAGTTCTTC.

The chain combines TRBV11-1 with TRBJ1-6; no reliable D call. The CDR3 has 15 amino acids. The V gene's germline CDR1 is SGHAT and CDR2 FQDESV (reference sequence). Trimming took 3 bases from V and 2 from J, leaving 8 bases between them. The CDR3 DNA reads TGTGCCAGCAGCTTGAGGAGGCCCTATAATTCACCCCTCCACTTT. Encoded protein: CASSLRRPYNSPLHF.

The CDR3 sequence: CASSLVGAGASYEQYF. The CDR3 coding sequence is TGTGCCAGCAGCTTAGTAGGGGCGGGGGCATCCTACGAGCAGTACTTC. The rearrangement links TRBV7-9 to TRBJ2-7; TRBD2 is a possible D gene (7 bases). CDR3 length: 16 amino acids. Germline values: CDR1 SEHNR, CDR2 FQNEAQ (reference sequence). Trimming pared 1 base from V and 1 base from J, leaving 14 bases between.

This clone appeared a few times. This chain links TRBV5-1 with TRBJ2-1; 9 nucleotides align to TRBD1. V trimming: 2 bases; J trimming: 5 bases; junction bases outside the gene matches: 5. The length of the CDR3 is 15 residues. Germline lookup yields CDR1 SGHRS and CDR2 YFSETQ. CDR3 sequence: CASSLEGTGNNEQFF. CDR3 DNA: TGCGCCAGCAGCTTAGAGGGGACAGGGAACAATGAGCAGTTCTTC.

The gene calls are TRBV29-1 and TRBJ2-3; 8 positions match TRBD2. J gave up 1 base and V 4 bases, and 4 bases lay outside the gene matches. Per germline, CDR1 SQVTM and CDR2 ANQGSEA. This CDR3 comprises 14 residues. The CDR3 DNA sequence: TGCAGCGTTGTGAGCGGGAGACGCACAGATACGCAGTATTTT. Protein product: CSVVSGRRTDTQYF.

In DNA, the CDR3 is TGTGCCAGCAGCTTGAACAGGGGCTATGGCTACACCTTC. Translating it yields CASSLNRGYGYTF. The chain carries TRBV7-2 and TRBJ1-2; 7 bases line up with TRBD1. This CDR3 is built from 13 residues. After removal of 3 bases from V and 4 bases from J, the junction contained 2 bases not matched to a gene. Germline assignment: CDR1 SGHTA and CDR2 FQGNSA.

V usage is TRBV6-6 and J usage is TRBJ2-3; 8 bases agree with TRBD1. The CDR3 runs to 16 residues. With 6 bases clipped from V and 5 bases from J, the junction kept 13 bases outside the gene matches. The germline gives CDR1 MNHNY, CDR2 SVGAGI (reference sequence). In DNA, the CDR3 is TGTGCCAGCAGACCCCAGGGGGCTCTGGGGGGAGATACGCAGTATTTT. As protein: CASRPQGALGGDTQYF.

The V call is TRBV11-2, the J call TRBJ2-5; 11 bases map to TRBD2. Germline assignment: CDR1 SGHAT and CDR2 FQNNGV. V was pared by 5 bases and J by 5 bases, with 10 bases of the junction left unmatched. The CDR3 is 16 amino acids. The CDR3 sequence: CASSPQMTSGKETQYF. The CDR3 region has the DNA TGTGCCAGCAGCCCTCAAATGACTAGCGGGAAGGAGACCCAGTACTTC.

The CDR3 DNA sequence: TGTGCCAGCAGCTTATCTGCGATAGGGGGCGACACCGGGGAGCTGTTTTTT. Its translation is CASSLSAIGGDTGELFF. The V call is TRBV7-2, the J call TRBJ2-2; 7 bases map to TRBD1. The CDR3 spans 17 residues. Germline V CDR1 and CDR2: SGHTA, FQGNSA. The junction had 9 bases not matched to a gene; V was cut back by 2 bases and J by 3 bases.